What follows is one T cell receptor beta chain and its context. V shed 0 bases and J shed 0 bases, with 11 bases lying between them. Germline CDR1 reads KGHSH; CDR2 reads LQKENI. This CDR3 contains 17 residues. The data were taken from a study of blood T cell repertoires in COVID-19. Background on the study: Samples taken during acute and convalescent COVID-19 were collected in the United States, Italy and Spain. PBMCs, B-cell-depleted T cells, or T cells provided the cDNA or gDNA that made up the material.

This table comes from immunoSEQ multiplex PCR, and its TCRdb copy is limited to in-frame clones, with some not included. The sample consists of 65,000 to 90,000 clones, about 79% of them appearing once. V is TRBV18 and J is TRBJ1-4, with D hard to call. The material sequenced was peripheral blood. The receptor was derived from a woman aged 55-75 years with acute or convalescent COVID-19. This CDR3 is CASSPPRRRATNEKLFF. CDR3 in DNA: TGTGCCAGCTCACCACCGCGACGGAGAGCAACTAATGAAAAACTGTTTTTT.